This T cell receptor beta chain is from a study of blood T cell repertoires in COVID-19. Study-level background: Material from acute and convalescent COVID-19 was sourced from the United States, Italy and Spain.

This CDR3 spans 15 amino acids. CDR1 and CDR2 (germline): SNHLY, FYNNEI. Trimming at V came to 6 bases and at J to 5 bases, leaving 12 bases not matched to a gene. The repertoire was sequenced with immunoSEQ multiplex PCR; TCRdb's copy has only in-frame clones and lacks some. The sample records 260,000 or so clones, more than 70% being singletons. This clonotype was sampled from an elderly man with acute or convalescent COVID-19. The sequencing sample was made of peripheral blood. The chain combines TRBV2 with TRBJ2-5; the match to TRBD1 covers 7 bases. CDR3 DNA: TGTGCCAGCAGCTATAACGGACAGGTGCGCGAGACCCAGTACTTC. This sequence encodes CASSYNGQVRETQYF. The whole variable domain, filled in from reference TRBV2 and TRBJ2-5, reads EPEVTQTPSHQVTQMGQEVILRCVPISNHLYFYWYRQILGQKVEFLVSFYNNEISEKSEIFDDQFSVERPDGSNFTLKIRSTKLEDSAMYFCASSYNGQVRETQYFGPGTRLLVL.